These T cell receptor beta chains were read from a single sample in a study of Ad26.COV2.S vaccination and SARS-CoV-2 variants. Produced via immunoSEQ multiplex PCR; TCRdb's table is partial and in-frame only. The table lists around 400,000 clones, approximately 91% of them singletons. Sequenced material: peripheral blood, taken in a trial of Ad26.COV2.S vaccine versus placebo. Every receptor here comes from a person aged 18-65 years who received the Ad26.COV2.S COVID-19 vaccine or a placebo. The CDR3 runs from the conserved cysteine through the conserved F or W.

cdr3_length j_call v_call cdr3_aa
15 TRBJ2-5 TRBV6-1 CASSESFEGGETQYF
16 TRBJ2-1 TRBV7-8 CASSPWGTSGAGEQFF
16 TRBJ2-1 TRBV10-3 CAISQTSGRVYNEQFF
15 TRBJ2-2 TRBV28 CASSYPGHQTGELFF
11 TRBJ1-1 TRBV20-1 CSAGTNTEAFF
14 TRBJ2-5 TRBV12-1 CASSLCSGGETQYF
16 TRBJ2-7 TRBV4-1 CASSQEWGTVIYEQYF
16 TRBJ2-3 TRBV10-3 CAISGDRGASTDTQYF
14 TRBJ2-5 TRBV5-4 CASSYNRDSETQYF
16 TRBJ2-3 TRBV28 CASSGFSGRSADTQYF
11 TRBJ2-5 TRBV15 CATSREETQYF
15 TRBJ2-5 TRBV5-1 CASSQDPSAQETQYF
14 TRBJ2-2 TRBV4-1 CASSQDAKAGELFF
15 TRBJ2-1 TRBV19 CASSQTSGRIYEQFF
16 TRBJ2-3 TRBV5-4 CASSSIGTSGTDTQYF
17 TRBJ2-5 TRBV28 CASSLEWLGGLTETQYF
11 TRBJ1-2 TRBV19 CASSFRGGYTF
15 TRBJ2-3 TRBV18 CASSTRTASEGTQYF
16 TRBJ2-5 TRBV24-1 CATSRNSGRAAETQYF
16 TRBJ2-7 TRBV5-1 CASSPWTSGRSGEQYF
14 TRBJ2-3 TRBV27 CASSLGLPTRTQYF
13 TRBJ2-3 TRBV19 CASSGGHGDTQYF